The 32 T cell receptor beta chains below were found in one sample sequenced in a study of identifying expanded T cells in peripheral blood (dated by TCRdb to the late 2010s). Library preparation was by the immunoSEQ multiplex PCR assay. Entries here come from immuneACCESS through TCRdb and include only in-frame sequences with V and J called. Some clones fail to appear in such tables; in the studies checked, an unresolved V gene covers under half of the shortfall, and the cause of the remainder is unknown. The sample profile shows tens of thousands of clones; less than 90% of them were found once. The top ten clonotypes cover around 19% of the sample. Material for sequencing was blood. These receptors all come from a person aged 18 to 75 in good health.

This sequence joins TRBV27 and TRBJ2-5; the match to TRBD2 covers 10 bases. CDR1 MNHEY and CDR2 SMNVEV come from the germline V gene (reference sequence). V gave up 6 bases and J gave up 5 bases; unmatched junction bases: 6. This CDR3 has 14 amino acids. The CDR3 bases are TGTGCCAGCAGGAGCGGGGGGGCGCGGGAGACCCAGTACTTC. Its protein product is CASRSGGARETQYF.

This clone was recorded once. The chain carries TRBV6-5 and TRBJ2-7; D may be TRBD1 (6 bases). This CDR3 is 13 amino acids long. The V and J ends lost 2 bases and 4 bases respectively, with 9 bases between them. CDR1 and CDR2 (germline): MNHEY, SVGAGI. The CDR3 reads CASSYRDTYEQYF. In DNA, the CDR3 is TGTGCCAGCAGTTACAGGGACACTTACGAGCAGTACTTC.

This chain joins TRBV10-3 and TRBJ2-1; D remains ambiguous. Between the trimmed V and J ends, which lost 8 bases and 2 bases, there was a span of 4 bases. The CDR3 is 11 amino acids. Germline CDR1 ENHRY, CDR2 SYGVKD. Here the CDR3 DNA reads TGTGCCATCTCCACCTACAATGAGCAGTTCTTC. Protein sequence: CAISTYNEQFF.

The chain links TRBV4-2 to TRBJ2-7, with 9 bases lining up with TRBD1. V shed 4 bases, J shed 2 bases, and the junction held 6 bases outside the gene matches. Germline lookup yields CDR1 LGHNA and CDR2 YNFKEQ. The CDR3 spans 15 residues. CDR3 nucleotides: TGTGCCAGCAGCCCCCGGGGACAGGGCCCCTACGAGCAGTACTTC. It codes for CASSPRGQGPYEQYF.

This clone has a handful of counts. The V gene is TRBV15, the J gene TRBJ1-1, with 8 bases matching TRBD1. CDR3 size: 14 residues. V shed 8 bases and J 0 bases; nucleotides not matched to a gene: 5. The germline gives CDR1 LNHNV, CDR2 YYDKDF (reference sequence). DNA of the CDR3: TGTGCCACCGGACAGGGTATAGTGAACACTGAAGCTTTCTTT. Protein: CATGQGIVNTEAFF.

This chain uses TRBV1 with TRBJ2-7. TRBV1 represents a pseudogene. The CDR3 consists of 15 residues. The CDR3 DNA reads as TGCACCAGCAGACATGTTTGGGCGGCTTTAGGGGAGCAGTACTTC. Its protein is CTSRHVWAALGEQYF.

This clone turned up a few times. This rearrangement joins TRBV27 to TRBJ2-2, with unresolved D. Trimming shortened V by 10 bases and J by 5 bases, and 17 bases separated the two germline ends. There are 14 residues in the CDR3. Germline V gene lookup returns CDR1 MNHEY and CDR2 SMNVEV (reference sequence). CDR3 sequence: CATRLGIGTGELFF. CDR3 nucleotide sequence: TGTGCCACCCGGTTGGGGATAGGTACCGGGGAGCTGTTTTTT.

The chain recombines TRBV2 with TRBJ1-5; 9 nucleotides line up with TRBD1. The germline gives CDR1 SNHLY, CDR2 FYNNEI. V lost 6 bases to trimming and J lost 6 bases; unmatched junction nucleotides: 9. This CDR3 spans 15 amino acids. The CDR3 loop is CASREQGASSQPQHF. The CDR3 coding sequence is TGTGCCAGCAGAGAACAGGGGGCTTCCAGTCAGCCCCAGCATTTT.

The gene calls are TRBV5-6 and TRBJ2-7, with D possibly matching TRBD2 (6 bases). CDR3 size: 13 residues. Trimming took 5 bases from V and 4 from J, leaving 13 bases between them. Germline V lookup: CDR1 SGHDT, CDR2 YYEEEE. The CDR3 protein is CASSVGGSYEQYF. The CDR3, as DNA: TGTGCCAGCAGTGTTGGGGGGTCATACGAGCAGTACTTC.

The V gene is TRBV29-1, the J gene TRBJ2-1; D may be TRBD2 (5 bases). The V gene's germline CDR1 is SQVTM and CDR2 ANQGSEA. This CDR3 is 12 amino acids long. Trimming took off 4 bases at V and 6 bases at J, with 10 bases between the two ends. In DNA, the CDR3 is TGCAGCGTTGTCCCGGGGTTCAATGAGCAGTTCTTC. It yields the protein CSVVPGFNEQFF.

The chain employs TRBV20-1 and TRBJ2-5; D is undetermined. V was pared by 7 bases and J by 3 bases, with 9 bases between. This CDR3 spans 11 amino acids. In germline, CDR1 is DFQATT, CDR2 SNEGSKA (reference sequence). The CDR3 DNA is TGCAGTGGAATTTCGAAAGAGACCCAGTACTTC. Translated: CSGISKETQYF.

The genes are TRBV7-3 and TRBJ2-1; TRBD2 aligns across 7 bases. The V and J ends lost 3 bases and 3 bases, in that order; junction bases with no gene match: 5. The germline gives CDR1 SGHTA, CDR2 FQGTGA. The CDR3 loop spans 15 amino acids. The CDR3 sequence: CASSFSASGYNEQFF. Written as DNA, the CDR3 is TGTGCCAGCAGCTTTTCGGCTAGCGGCTACAATGAGCAGTTCTTC.

In its sample, this clone was seen a few times. The rearrangement links TRBV6-4 to TRBJ2-1; tentative D call: TRBD2 (5 bases). Germline V lookup: CDR1 MRHNA, CDR2 SNTAGT. V lost 5 bases to trimming and J lost 0 bases, with 11 bases between them. The CDR3 runs to 15 residues. CDR3 residues: CASSPEGSSYNEQFF. CDR3 DNA sequence: TGTGCCAGCAGTCCCGAGGGTAGCTCCTACAATGAGCAGTTCTTC.

This clone was picked up a small number of times. The rearrangement joins TRBV6-5 to TRBJ2-2; D is possibly TRBD2 (6 bases). CDR1 is MNHEY and CDR2 is SVGAGI in the germline V gene. The CDR3 consists of 15 residues. V lost 7 bases and J lost 10, with 22 bases in between. The CDR3 reads CASKPSVAQEAELFF. DNA of the CDR3: TGTGCCAGCAAGCCTAGCGTAGCGCAGGAAGCGGAGCTGTTTTTT.

The V call is TRBV30, the J call TRBJ2-1; 12 nucleotides line up with TRBD2. Germline-derived CDR1 and CDR2 are GTSNPN and SVGIG (reference sequence). With 4 bases clipped from V and 4 bases from J, the junction kept 8 bases outside the gene matches. The CDR3 consists of 16 residues. The CDR3 loop reads CAWTSGRGQPYNEQFF. The DNA for the CDR3 is TGTGCCTGGACTAGCGGGAGGGGGCAGCCTTACAATGAGCAGTTCTTC.

The chain is built from TRBV7-8 and TRBJ2-3; 7 nucleotides align to TRBD1. Germline V lookup: CDR1 SGHVS, CDR2 FQNEAQ. The CDR3 has 18 residues. The trim removed 1 base at V and 0 bases at J, leaving 10 bases unmatched. The chain's CDR3 is CASSLDRGYLKSTDTQYF. In DNA, the CDR3 is TGTGCCAGCAGCTTAGACAGGGGCTATCTGAAAAGCACAGATACGCAGTATTTT.

V is TRBV5-1 and J is TRBJ2-3; 8 bases are a match to TRBD1. In germline, CDR1 is SGHRS, CDR2 YFSETQ. J was trimmed by 0 bases and V by 6 bases; bases with no gene match: 6. The CDR3 totals 15 residues. The CDR3 spells CASTRQGSSTDTQYF. The CDR3 bases are TGCGCCAGCACAAGACAGGGGTCTAGCACAGATACGCAGTATTTT.

The V and J genes are TRBV11-2 and TRBJ2-5; D possibly corresponds to TRBD2 (6 bases). The length of the CDR3 is 13 residues. The V end lost 5 bases, the J end lost 7 bases, and 14 bases lay between the germline ends. Germline V gene lookup returns CDR1 SGHAT and CDR2 FQNNGV. The CDR3 nucleotides are TGTGCCAGCAGCACCGGAGGGGCGGGGACCCAGTACTTC. Residues: CASSTGGAGTQYF.

The chain joins TRBV7-2 to TRBJ2-2; 7 positions match TRBD2. Per the germline V gene, CDR1 is SGHTA and CDR2 is FQGNSA. The CDR3 is 16 residues long. With 2 bases clipped from V and 8 bases from J, the junction kept 11 bases outside the gene matches. CDR3 loop: CASSLNAGVASGELFF. As DNA, the CDR3 is TGTGCCAGCAGCTTAAATGCGGGAGTGGCATCAGGGGAGCTGTTTTTT.

The rearrangement joins TRBV6-1 to TRBJ1-5; D is uncertain. CDR1 and CDR2 (germline): MNHNS, SASEGT. The CDR3 extends over 15 amino acids. The V and J ends lost 6 bases and 1 base respectively, with 13 bases between them. DNA for the CDR3: TGTGCCAGCAGGGGCATTGTGGGGAGCAATCAGCCCCAGCATTTT. Its protein product is CASRGIVGSNQPQHF.

The rearrangement links TRBV30 to TRBJ1-3, with 8 positions matching TRBD1. The CDR3 totals 15 residues. Germline trimming cut 2 bases from V and 4 bases from J; bases unmatched to any gene: 7. In germline, CDR1 is GTSNPN, CDR2 SVGIG (reference sequence). CDR3 bases: TGTGCCTGGAGTCCGGACAGGGCGAGGGGAAACACCATATATTTT. It encodes CAWSPDRARGNTIYF.

This chain joins TRBV7-3 and TRBJ2-7; D is undetermined. V lost 3 bases to trimming and J lost 5 bases, with 11 bases between them. Germline CDR1 and CDR2: SGHTA and FQGTGA. The CDR3 length is 13 residues. CDR3 bases: TGTGCCAGCAGCTTTAGGTTCGCGGACGAGCAGTACTTC. Amino acid sequence: CASSFRFADEQYF.

The gene calls are TRBV25-1 and TRBJ1-2, with D tentatively TRBD1 (5 bases). Germline loops: CDR1 MGHDK, CDR2 SYGVNS. The CDR3 totals 14 residues. Trimming took off 6 bases at V and 5 bases at J, with 16 bases between the two ends. CDR3 coding DNA: TGTGCCAGCAGCCGATCGGGGCTAATGTATGGCTACACCTTC. Protein product: CASSRSGLMYGYTF.

The genes are TRBV14 and TRBJ1-4, with D hard to call. CDR1 is SGHDN, CDR2 FVKESK, per germline. V was pared by 1 base and J by 8 bases, with 8 bases between. The CDR3 spans 13 residues. The CDR3 bases are TGTGCCAGCAGCCAAGGTCTCCTCGAAAAACTGTTTTTT. Protein: CASSQGLLEKLFF.

A single count supports this clone. V and J are TRBV5-1 and TRBJ1-2; weak D call: TRBD1 (6 bases). Trimming took 1 base from V and 4 from J, leaving 8 bases between them. The germline V gene has CDR1 SGHRS and CDR2 YFSETQ. This CDR3 has 13 amino acids. This CDR3 reads CASSLLDSYGYTF. For the CDR3, the DNA is TGCGCCAGCAGCTTGTTGGACAGCTATGGCTACACCTTC.

The gene calls are TRBV27 and TRBJ1-5; D remains unclear. V was trimmed by 4 bases and J by 4 bases, leaving 5 bases between them. This CDR3 has 12 amino acids. Germline values: CDR1 MNHEY, CDR2 SMNVEV (reference sequence). Written as DNA, the CDR3 is TGTGCCAGCAGTTCGAAGAATCAGCCCCAGCATTTT. Protein product: CASSSKNQPQHF.

The table lists this clone with a count of one. The rearrangement uses TRBV7-6 and TRBJ2-6; maybe TRBD1 (5 bases). V was clipped by 5 bases and J by 3 bases, with 11 bases between them. Germline CDR1 is SGHVS and CDR2 is FNYEAQ. This CDR3 has 15 residues. CDR3 sequence (DNA): TGTGCCAGCAGCGAGCAGGGTGGTGGGGCCAACGTCCTGACTTTC. Encoded protein: CASSEQGGGANVLTF.

The chain employs TRBV7-6 and TRBJ2-7; perhaps TRBD2 as D (5 bases). V lost 0 bases and J lost 5, with 14 bases in between. Germline V lookup: CDR1 SGHVS, CDR2 FNYEAQ. This CDR3 contains 15 residues. The CDR3 protein is CASSLAIEGFHEQYF. In nucleotides, the CDR3 is TGTGCCAGCAGCTTAGCGATAGAGGGCTTTCACGAGCAGTACTTC.

This rearrangement joins TRBV11-3 to TRBJ1-3; 8 nucleotides line up with TRBD1. This CDR3 contains 17 residues. V shed 0 bases and J 2 bases; nucleotides not matched to a gene: 6. The germline V gene has CDR1 SGHNT and CDR2 YENEEA. CDR3 nucleotide sequence: TGTGCCAGCAGCTTAGAGGGACAGGCTGTAACTGGAAACACCATATATTTT. This codes for CASSLEGQAVTGNTIYF.

The chain has TRBV11-1 and TRBJ2-2, with D hard to call. The CDR3 has 14 amino acids. Trimming shortened V by 1 base and J by 2 bases, and 5 bases separated the two germline ends. Germline loops: CDR1 SGHAT, CDR2 FQDESV (reference sequence). For the CDR3, the DNA is TGTGCCAGCAGCTTAGGACAAAACACCGGGGAGCTGTTTTTT. Its protein is CASSLGQNTGELFF.

The chain recombines TRBV7-2 with TRBJ2-3; D remains unclear. V gave up 1 base and J gave up 2 bases, with 10 bases separating them. Germline V gene lookup returns CDR1 SGHTA and CDR2 FQGNSA. The CDR3 has 15 residues. The CDR3 DNA reads TGTGCCAGCAGCTTAGGCGCCGCCGACACAGATACGCAGTATTTT. It yields the protein CASSLGAADTDTQYF.

V gene TRBV29-1 combines with J gene TRBJ2-7; D may be TRBD2 (5 bases). Germline V gives CDR1 SQVTM, CDR2 ANQGSEA. The CDR3 spans 15 residues. Deletions cut 1 base from V and 2 bases from J, with 15 bases between. CDR3: CSVEGDRDGTYEQYF. DNA of the CDR3: TGCAGCGTTGAAGGAGACCGGGATGGTACCTACGAGCAGTACTTC.